This TCR beta chain emerged from a study of beta chain features in type 1 diabetes. Study-level points and caveats: In cDNA sequencing, cells with high TCR expression could be over-represented. Insertion counts at VDJ junctions were lower in type 1 diabetes patients, who also showed more deletions there.

The germline V gene encodes CDR1 ENHRY and CDR2 SYGVKD. Trimming took off 9 bases at V and 0 bases at J, with 14 bases between the two ends. The CDR3 is made up of 15 amino acids. Sequencing targeted expressed TCRB transcripts, as all isolated RNA had been reverse transcribed. Profiled with immunoSEQ multiplex PCR; TCRdb holds only in-frame clones, not every one. The sample records over 300,000 clones, 7.5% to 9% being singletons. The table lists this clone with a few counts. Its antigen remains unknown. This receptor was obtained from a woman younger than 30 in good health. The chain carries TRBV10-3 and TRBJ2-2, with D unresolved. Sequencing input: central memory CD4+ T cells from blood. CDR3 amino acids: CAIRPGSPNTGELFF. As DNA, the CDR3 is TGTGCCATTCGTCCGGGCTCTCCGAACACCGGGGAGCTGTTTTTT.